The clone carrying this T cell receptor (beta chain) counts as medium-sized. In the authors' workflow: Between-group CDR3 differences, defined by clinicopathological status, yielded a distant-metastasis classifier for papillary thyroid cancer. MiXCR was used by TCRdb to re-call the PCR reads. What appears here as the V and J calls and clone size reflects TCRdb's work, not the paper's. The sample contains over 14,000 clones, more than 3% of which appear only once. These data are taken from a study of metastatic and nonmetastatic thyroid tumors. Overall study context: Comparison of repertoires was carried out across blood and tumor or nodule tissue from malignant and benign thyroid patients.

Nobody among the patients had been given any treatment before thyroid surgery. The length of the CDR3 is 18 residues. The ends lost 0 bases at V and 1 base at J; junction bases unmatched: 6. CDR1 is LGHNA and CDR2 is YNFKEQ in the germline V gene. Sequences were obtained from tumor tissue. This chain uses TRBV4-2 with TRBJ2-6, with TRBD1 matching over 7 bases. The receptor comes from a female donor with papillary thyroid cancer or a benign thyroid nodule (not recorded which). Some clones in this sample may be carry-over from other donors' samples. The CDR3 protein is CASSQEAGGRSGANVLTF. The CDR3 bases are TGTGCCAGCAGCCAAGAGGCAGGGGGTAGGTCTGGGGCCAACGTCCTGACTTTC.